This T cell receptor beta chain originates from a study of PD-1 and CTLA-4 blockade in melanoma. V lost 1 base to trimming and J lost 0 bases, with 3 bases between them. The CDR3 runs to 13 residues. The V gene's germline CDR1 is MNHEY and CDR2 SVGAGI. The repertoire was sequenced with immunoSEQ multiplex PCR; TCRdb's copy has only in-frame clones and lacks some. The sample shows 20,000 to 25,000 clones, around 88% of them seen only once. The sequences come from CD8+ T cells from peripheral blood, collected before anti-PD-1 treatment. The sequence derives from a human donor with melanoma. V and J are TRBV6-5 and TRBJ1-1; D not certain. The CDR3 loop reads CASSYYMNTEAFF. The CDR3 DNA reads as TGTGCCAGCAGTTACTATATGAACACTGAAGCTTTCTTT.